This T cell receptor (beta chain) was captured in a study of graft-versus-host responses after intestinal transplantation. Method: immunoSEQ multiplex PCR; TCRdb's copy keeps in-frame clones and lacks some. Here the sample spans about 25,000 clones, more than 80% being singletons. The CDR3 has 12 amino acids. Per germline, CDR1 SGHNT and CDR2 YYREEE (reference sequence). Trimming pared 4 bases from V and 5 bases from J, leaving 6 bases between. The chain employs TRBV5-4 and TRBJ2-2; D gene unclear. Here the sequenced sample was PBMCs, taken 18 days after transplant. The clonotype was recovered from a human patient who received an intestinal transplant, so some T cells may come from the graft donor. The CDR3 is CASSPLTGELFF. For the CDR3, the DNA is TGTGCCAGCAGCCCCCTAACCGGGGAGCTGTTTTTT.